One and the same sample provided the 27 T cell receptor beta chains below, sequenced in a study of cytomegalovirus exposure and HLA in healthy donors. Sequenced by immunoSEQ multiplex PCR; TCRdb stores in-frame clones only, minus some. Among 150,000 to 200,000 clones listed, approximately 80% were seen once. Sample: PBMCs. The receptors come from a man aged 25-40 years in good health and CMV-seropositive.

The J gene is TRBJ2-2, the V gene TRBV27; D perhaps matches TRBD2 (6 bases). V was pared by 11 bases and J by 4 bases, with 17 bases between. Per the germline V gene, CDR1 is MNHEY and CDR2 is SMNVEV (reference sequence). The CDR3 totals 14 residues. The CDR3 loop is CAARVGGFTGELFF. In DNA form, the CDR3 reads TGTGCCGCAAGGGTGGGGGGATTCACCGGGGAGCTGTTTTTT.

The CDR3: CASSATGGYEQYF. The CDR3 nucleotides are TGTGCCAGCAGCGCAACTGGAGGGTACGAGCAGTACTTC. This sequence joins TRBV14 and TRBJ2-7; TRBD2 is a possible D gene (6 bases). The germline V and J ends were trimmed by 5 bases and 4 bases, with 12 bases remaining between them. This CDR3 spans 13 amino acids. Germline loops: CDR1 SGHDN, CDR2 FVKESK.

The V gene is TRBV5-1, the J gene TRBJ2-2; possibly TRBD2 for D (7 bases). Trimming shortened V by 4 bases and J by 5 bases, and 12 bases separated the two germline ends. Germline CDR1 and CDR2: SGHRS and YFSETQ. The CDR3 loop spans 14 amino acids. The CDR3: CASSPGGQTGELFF. DNA of the CDR3: TGCGCCAGCAGCCCCGGGGGGCAAACCGGGGAGCTGTTTTTT.

The chain has TRBV2 and TRBJ2-7, with 9 positions matching TRBD2. Losses at the gene ends were 9 bases for V and 6 bases for J; bases not matched to a gene: 9. This CDR3 is built from 13 residues. Germline lookup yields CDR1 SNHLY and CDR2 FYNNEI. In DNA, the CDR3 is TGTGCCAGGCAACTAGCGGGCGACGGCGAGCAGTACTTC. Translated, it gives CARQLAGDGEQYF.

The chain recombines TRBV7-3 with TRBJ2-4; 9 positions agree with TRBD2. The V gene's germline CDR1 is SGHTA and CDR2 FQGTGA. V shed 2 bases, J shed 1 base, and the junction held 3 bases outside the gene matches. This CDR3 spans 16 amino acids. CDR3 bases: TGTGCCAGCAGCTTAGCGGGGGGGCCGGCCAAAAACATTCAGTACTTC. Translating it yields CASSLAGGPAKNIQYF.

This sequence joins TRBV6-5 and TRBJ2-7; 7 positions agree with TRBD2. CDR3 length: 15 amino acids. Germline V gene lookup returns CDR1 MNHEY and CDR2 SVGAGI. V lost 6 bases, J lost 2 bases, and 10 bases stayed unmatched. The CDR3 region has the DNA TGTGCCAGCAGCCCGAGCCGGGACTACACCTACGAGCAGTACTTC. As protein: CASSPSRDYTYEQYF.

The chain carries TRBV7-9 and TRBJ2-7; 7 bases are a match to TRBD1. V trimming: 5 bases; J trimming: 4 bases; junction bases outside the gene matches: 8. CDR1 SEHNR and CDR2 FQNEAQ come from the germline V gene (reference sequence). This CDR3 is 14 amino acids long. The CDR3 region has the DNA TGTGCCAGCAGCAACGCCGGGACAGAGTACGAGCAGTACTTC. Residues: CASSNAGTEYEQYF.

This clone was found once. The J gene is TRBJ1-2, the V gene TRBV6-5; 8 bases agree with TRBD1. Trimming at V came to 6 bases and at J to 2 bases, leaving 5 bases not matched to a gene. CDR3 length: 14 residues. The germline CDR1 and CDR2 sequences are MNHEY and SVGAGI. CDR3 nucleotide sequence: TGTGCCAGCAGCCACAGGGGGGAGAACTATGGCTACACCTTC. Translated, it gives CASSHRGENYGYTF.

The CDR3, as DNA: TGTGCCAGCAGTGGGCCGACGGGACTCAAGGGGGCCCGGTTCTTC. Translating it yields CASSGPTGLKGARFF. V gene TRBV2 combines with J gene TRBJ2-1, with a weak D call TRBD1 (7 bases). In germline, CDR1 is SNHLY, CDR2 FYNNEI. Between the trimmed V and J ends, which lost 4 bases and 15 bases, there was a span of 25 bases. This CDR3 has 15 amino acids.

The chain recombines TRBV4-3 with TRBJ1-4; 8 bases line up with TRBD1. CDR1 and CDR2 (germline): LGHNA, YSLEER. CDR3 length: 16 amino acids. Losses at the gene ends were 0 bases for V and 7 bases for J; bases not matched to a gene: 7. This chain's CDR3 is CASSQDPGGQREKLFF. CDR3 in DNA: TGCGCCAGCAGCCAAGATCCAGGGGGCCAACGTGAAAAACTGTTTTTT.

V is TRBV5-1 and J is TRBJ2-1, with unresolved D. Trimming cost V 5 bases and J 0 bases, with 12 bases left between them. The CDR3 is 15 residues long. Germline V gene lookup returns CDR1 SGHRS and CDR2 YFSETQ. DNA of the CDR3: TGCGCCAGCAGACAAGACTGGTTCTCCTACAATGAGCAGTTCTTC. Its translation is CASRQDWFSYNEQFF.

This clone was counted a single time. V usage is TRBV18 and J usage is TRBJ2-2, with 10 bases lining up with TRBD1. V trimming: 0 bases; J trimming: 5 bases; junction bases outside the gene matches: 3. Germline V gene data show CDR1 as KGHSH and CDR2 as LQKENI. The CDR3 totals 16 residues. CDR3 sequence (DNA): TGTGCCAGCTCACCACCGGGACAGGGGTGGACCGGGGAGCTGTTTTTT. Translation gives CASSPPGQGWTGELFF.

This chain connects TRBV5-1 to TRBJ2-7; 7 bases are shared with TRBD1. The CDR3 totals 15 residues. V lost 0 bases, J lost 6 bases, and 9 bases stayed unmatched. Germline lookup yields CDR1 SGHRS and CDR2 YFSETQ. CDR3 loop: CASSLEGGRRGEQYF. The CDR3 DNA is TGCGCCAGCAGCTTGGAAGGGGGCAGGCGAGGCGAGCAGTACTTC.

A remark on this clone: Other nucleotide sequences in the sample specify the same CDR3. This chain links TRBV5-1 with TRBJ2-5; weak D call: TRBD2 (7 bases). CDR3 length equals 13 residues. The germline V gene has CDR1 SGHRS and CDR2 YFSETQ. The V end lost 4 bases, the J end lost 5 bases, and 12 bases lay between the germline ends. CDR3 protein: CASSPGGGETQYF. The DNA for the CDR3 is TGCGCCAGCAGCCCGGGGGGCGGTGAGACCCAGTACTTC.

V is TRBV4-1 and J is TRBJ2-7; possible D gene TRBD1, 6 bases. Germline lookup yields CDR1 MGHRA and CDR2 YSYEKL. V lost 4 bases, J lost 5 bases, and 9 bases lay in between. The CDR3 loop spans 12 amino acids. Here the CDR3 reads CASSPQGNEQYF. The CDR3 DNA is TGCGCCAGCAGCCCCCAGGGGAACGAGCAGTACTTC.

In the case of this clone: This specimen includes other DNA sequences encoding the same CDR3. The rearrangement uses TRBV6-5 and TRBJ1-3; maybe TRBD1 (5 bases). This CDR3 contains 14 residues. The germline V and J ends were trimmed by 2 bases and 1 base, with 6 bases remaining between them. Germline V gives CDR1 MNHEY, CDR2 SVGAGI. The CDR3 spells CASSYGGSGNTIYF. In DNA form, the CDR3 reads TGTGCCAGCAGTTACGGGGGGTCTGGAAACACCATATATTTT.

Details on this clone: Distinct nucleotide sequences in the sample also encode this CDR3. The CDR3, as DNA: TGTGCCTGGAGTGACAGGGATCAGCAGCCCCAGCATTTT. This sequence encodes CAWSDRDQQPQHF. This chain joins TRBV30 and TRBJ1-5; tentatively, D is TRBD1 (6 bases). The CDR3 extends over 13 amino acids. Per the germline V gene, CDR1 is GTSNPN and CDR2 is SVGIG (reference sequence). V was cut by 1 base and J by 7 bases, with 11 bases left in between.

The chain links TRBV15 to TRBJ2-7, with TRBD1 matching 8 bases. V gave up 0 bases and J gave up 11 bases; unmatched junction bases: 15. Germline loops: CDR1 LNHNV, CDR2 YYDKDF (reference sequence). The CDR3 spans 16 residues. The DNA of the CDR3 is TGTGCCACCAGCAGAGAGCCCCGACAGGGGATCAGAACGAAGTACTTC. It translates to CATSREPRQGIRTKYF. The full variable domain, its missing parts supplied by reference TRBV15 and TRBJ2-7, is DAMVIQNPRYQVTQFGKPVTLSCSQTLNHNVMYWYQQKSSQAPKLLFHYYDKDFNNEADTPDNFQSRRPNTSFCFLDIRSPGLGDTAMYLCATSREPRQGIRTKYFGPGTRLTVT.

The rearrangement joins TRBV7-9 to TRBJ2-7; the D is unclear. The CDR3 spans 13 residues. Per germline, CDR1 SEHNR and CDR2 FQNEAQ (reference sequence). V dropped 5 bases and J dropped 3 bases, with 11 bases sitting between them. DNA for the CDR3: TGTGCCAGCAGCCCCCCTGAGGTCTACGAGCAGTACTTC. This translates into CASSPPEVYEQYF. The full variable domain, rest sourced from reference TRBV7-9 and TRBJ2-7, is DTGVSQNPRHKITKRGQNVTFRCDPISEHNRLYWYRQTLGQGPEFLTYFQNEAQLEKSRLLSDRFSAERPKGSFSTLEIQRTEQGDSAMYLCASSPPEVYEQYFGPGTRLTVT.

The rearrangement links TRBV7-9 to TRBJ2-7; the match to TRBD1 covers 10 bases. V lost 2 bases and J lost 2; bases outside the gene matches: 6. CDR1 and CDR2 from the germline V gene are SEHNR and FQNEAQ (reference sequence). The CDR3 totals 16 residues. The CDR3 DNA follows: TGTGCCAGCAGCTTACTGGGCGGGACAGGGGCCTACGAGCAGTACTTC. Protein product: CASSLLGGTGAYEQYF. The full variable domain, completed using reference TRBV7-9 and TRBJ2-7, is DTGVSQNPRHKITKRGQNVTFRCDPISEHNRLYWYRQTLGQGPEFLTYFQNEAQLEKSRLLSDRFSAERPKGSFSTLEIQRTEQGDSAMYLCASSLLGGTGAYEQYFGPGTRLTVT.

V is TRBV9 and J is TRBJ2-5; TRBD2 agrees at 8 bases. From germline, CDR1 is SGDLS and CDR2 YYNGEE. CDR3 size: 16 residues. V dropped 0 bases and J dropped 5; count of bases not matched to a gene: 9. The CDR3 loop reads CASSVANGGAWETQYF. CDR3 nucleotide sequence: TGTGCCAGCAGCGTAGCTAACGGGGGGGCATGGGAGACCCAGTACTTC.

This clone was observed once. The rearrangement joins TRBV12-5 to TRBJ2-4; 7 bases map to TRBD1. The V gene end was trimmed by 5 bases and the J gene end by 0 bases; junction bases not matched to a gene: 10. The CDR3 sequence is 17 residues long. Germline CDR1 LGHNT, CDR2 FRNRAP. The CDR3: CASGPANRGLAKNIQYF. As DNA, the CDR3 is TGTGCTAGTGGTCCCGCTAACAGGGGCCTAGCCAAAAACATTCAGTACTTC. Together with reference TRBV12-5 and TRBJ2-4, the CDR3 gives the full variable domain: DARVTQTPRHKVTEMGQEVTMRCQPILGHNTVFWYRQTMMQGLELLAYFRNRAPLDDSGMPKDRFSAEMPDATLATLKIQPSEPRDSAVYFCASGPANRGLAKNIQYFGAGTRLSVL.

V usage is TRBV2 and J usage is TRBJ1-2; 8 positions match TRBD1. The junction had 4 bases not matched to a gene; V was cut back by 3 bases and J by 7 bases. The CDR3 is 13 amino acids. Per germline, CDR1 SNHLY and CDR2 FYNNEI. CDR3 sequence reads: CASSETGEGGYTF. The DNA of the CDR3 is TGTGCCAGCAGTGAGACAGGGGAGGGTGGCTACACCTTC.

This rearrangement joins TRBV30 to TRBJ1-4, with D tentatively TRBD1 (6 bases). Germline CDR1 is GTSNPN and CDR2 is SVGIG (reference sequence). Trimming shortened V by 0 bases and J by 0 bases, and 11 bases separated the two germline ends. The CDR3 runs to 16 residues. DNA of the CDR3: TGTGCCTGGAGTGTACCAGGGGTTGCAACTAATGAAAAACTGTTTTTT. Translation gives CAWSVPGVATNEKLFF.

The chain joins TRBV7-2 to TRBJ2-3; tentatively, D is TRBD1 (5 bases). V lost 5 bases and J 5 bases, leaving 17 bases between the germline ends. The CDR3 is 15 residues long. Germline V gene lookup returns CDR1 SGHTA and CDR2 FQGNSA. This CDR3 is CASSPGWGKGDTQYF. The CDR3 bases are TGTGCCAGCAGCCCAGGGTGGGGAAAGGGAGATACGCAGTATTTT. Supplemented by reference TRBV7-2 and TRBJ2-3, the full variable domain reads GAGVSQSPSNKVTEKGKDVELRCDPISGHTALYWYRQSLGQGLEFLIYFQGNSAPDKSGLPSDRFSAERTGGSVSTLTIQRTQQEDSAVYLCASSPGWGKGDTQYFGPGTRLTVL.

V and J are TRBV5-1 and TRBJ1-1; TRBD1 agrees at 7 bases. CDR3 length equals 14 residues. V gave up 0 bases and J gave up 8 bases; unmatched junction bases: 7. The germline gives CDR1 SGHRS, CDR2 YFSETQ. The CDR3 loop reads CASSLELQGREAFF. In DNA form, the CDR3 reads TGCGCCAGCAGCTTGGAGTTACAGGGGAGGGAAGCTTTCTTT. The full variable domain, its missing parts supplied by reference TRBV5-1 and TRBJ1-1, is KAGVTQTPRYLIKTRGQQVTLSCSPISGHRSVSWYQQTPGQGLQFLFEYFSETQRNKGNFPGRFSGRQFSNSRSEMNVSTLELGDSALYLCASSLELQGREAFFGQGTRLTVV.

V is TRBV6-1 and J is TRBJ2-2, with D possibly matching TRBD1 (7 bases). V shed 8 bases and J shed 3 bases, with 13 bases lying between them. CDR3 length: 14 amino acids. Germline CDR1 reads MNHNS; CDR2 reads SASEGT. For the CDR3, the DNA is TGTGCCAGCCTTGGAGGGGGCGACACCGGGGAGCTGTTTTTT. This encodes CASLGGGDTGELFF.